This T cell receptor (beta chain) emerged from a study of PD-1 blockade in classical Hodgkin lymphoma. Study-wide results and limits: Exclusion applied to patients who initiated nivolumab less than 1 year following ASCT. Unlike CD8+ TCR diversity, which did not rise significantly by C4D1, CD4+ TCR diversity did.

This clone was found a few times. Its target is not known. The data were produced by immunoSEQ multiplex PCR, yet TCRdb's version contains in-frame clones alone and is incomplete. Here the sample spans under 35,000 clones, approximately 70% being singletons. The CDR3 covers 13 residues. Germline loops: CDR1 MGHDK, CDR2 SYGVNS. V shed 7 bases and J shed 5 bases, with 15 bases lying between them. Specified time point: cycle 4 day 1 (C4D1), after 5 to 7 weeks of nivolumab. Every patient relapsed after autologous stem cell transplantation, and brentuximab vedotin exposure varied. The TCR comes from a human donor with classical Hodgkin lymphoma. Material: peripheral blood mononuclear cells (PBMCs), obtained before the fourth cycle of nivolumab. V and J are TRBV25-1 and TRBJ2-7, with D possibly TRBD2 on 5 matching bases. DNA for the CDR3: TGTGCCAGCACCCGGGGTGATAGAAACGAGCAGTACTTC. This sequence encodes CASTRGDRNEQYF.